This T cell receptor (beta chain) was obtained from a study of beta chain features in type 1 diabetes. This clone was seen a handful of times. What it binds is not known. V was pared by 5 bases and J by 1 base, with 12 bases between. CDR1 is SGHRS and CDR2 is YFSETQ in the germline V gene. CDR3 size: 14 residues. Isolated RNA was reverse transcribed in full, so expressed TCRB transcripts were sequenced. The table came from immunoSEQ multiplex PCR; TCRdb's copy has only in-frame clones and leaves some out. The sample lists under 400,000 clones, over 9.5% occurring once. Study-level points and caveats: Any HLA effect on TCRB rearrangement was left unresolved by small sub-analyses.

The chain combines TRBV5-1 with TRBJ1-1; the D is unclear. Material: naive CD4+ T cells from blood. This clonotype was obtained from a man between 18 and 29 years old in good health. In nucleotides, the CDR3 is TGCGCCAGCAGGGTCGGTGCGGGGAACACTGAAGCTTTCTTT. This translates into CASRVGAGNTEAFF.